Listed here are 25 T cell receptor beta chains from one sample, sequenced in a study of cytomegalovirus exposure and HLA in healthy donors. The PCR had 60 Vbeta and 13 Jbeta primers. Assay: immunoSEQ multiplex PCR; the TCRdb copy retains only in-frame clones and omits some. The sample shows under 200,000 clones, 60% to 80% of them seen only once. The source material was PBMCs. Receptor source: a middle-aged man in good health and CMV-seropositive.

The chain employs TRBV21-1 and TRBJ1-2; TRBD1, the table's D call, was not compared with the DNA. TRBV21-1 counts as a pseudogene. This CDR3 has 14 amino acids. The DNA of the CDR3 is TGTGCCAGCAGCAAAGACGACAGGTGCTATGGCTACACCTTC. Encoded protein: CASSKDDRCYGYTF.

The CDR3 coding sequence is TGTGCCAGCAGCTTAGCCATGACAGGGCGGACTGAAGCTTTCTTT. Amino acid sequence: CASSLAMTGRTEAFF. The chain employs TRBV13 and TRBJ1-1; 7 bases align to TRBD1. The V gene's germline CDR1 is PRHDT and CDR2 FYEKMQ (reference sequence). This CDR3 contains 15 residues. With 1 base clipped from V and 5 bases from J, the junction kept 7 bases outside the gene matches.

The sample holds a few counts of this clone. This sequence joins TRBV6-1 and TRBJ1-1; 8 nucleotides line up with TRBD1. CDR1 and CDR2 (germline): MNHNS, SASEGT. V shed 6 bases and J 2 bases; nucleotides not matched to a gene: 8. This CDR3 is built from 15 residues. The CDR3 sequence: CASRDTGQANTEAFF. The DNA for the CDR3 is TGTGCCAGCAGGGATACGGGACAGGCAAACACTGAAGCTTTCTTT.

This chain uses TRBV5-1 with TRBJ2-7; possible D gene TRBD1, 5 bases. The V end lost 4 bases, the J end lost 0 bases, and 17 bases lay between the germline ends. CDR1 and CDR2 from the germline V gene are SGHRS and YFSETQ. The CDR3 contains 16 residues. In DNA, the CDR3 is TGCGCCAGCAGCCCATCCACAGGTGCAAGCTCCTACGAGCAGTACTTC. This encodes CASSPSTGASSYEQYF.

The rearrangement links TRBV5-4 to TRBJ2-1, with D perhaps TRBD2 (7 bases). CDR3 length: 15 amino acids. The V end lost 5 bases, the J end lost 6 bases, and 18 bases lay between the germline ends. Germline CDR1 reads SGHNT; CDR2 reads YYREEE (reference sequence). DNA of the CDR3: TGTGCCAGCAGTTATGGGGGGGCGATTTCCAATGAGCAGTTCTTC. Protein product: CASSYGGAISNEQFF. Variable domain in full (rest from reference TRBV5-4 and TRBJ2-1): ETGVTQSPTHLIKTRGQQVTLRCSSQSGHNTVSWYQQALGQGPQFIFQYYREEENGRGNFPPRFSGLQFPNYSSELNVNALELDDSALYLCASSYGGAISNEQFFGPGTRLTVL.

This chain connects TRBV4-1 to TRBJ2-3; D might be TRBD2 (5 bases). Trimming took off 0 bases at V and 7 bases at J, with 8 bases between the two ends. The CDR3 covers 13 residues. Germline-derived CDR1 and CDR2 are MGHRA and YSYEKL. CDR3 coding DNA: TGCGCCAGCAGCCAAGATGAGGGAAATACGCAGTATTTT. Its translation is CASSQDEGNTQYF.

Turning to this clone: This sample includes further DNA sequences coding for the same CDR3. The CDR3 reads CASTRTGTNTEAFF. CDR3 sequence (DNA): TGTGCCAGCACCCGGACAGGGACGAACACTGAAGCTTTCTTT. V usage is TRBV6-1 and J usage is TRBJ1-1, with TRBD1 matching over 8 bases. With V trimmed by 7 bases and J by 1 base, 5 bases remained unmatched. Germline CDR1 and CDR2: MNHNS and SASEGT. CDR3 length: 14 residues.

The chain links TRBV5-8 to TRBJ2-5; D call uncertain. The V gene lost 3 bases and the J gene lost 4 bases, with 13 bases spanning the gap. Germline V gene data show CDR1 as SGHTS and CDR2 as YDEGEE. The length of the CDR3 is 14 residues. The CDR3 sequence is CASSSRLTVETQYF. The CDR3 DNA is TGTGCCAGCAGCTCCCGACTCACCGTAGAGACCCAGTACTTC.

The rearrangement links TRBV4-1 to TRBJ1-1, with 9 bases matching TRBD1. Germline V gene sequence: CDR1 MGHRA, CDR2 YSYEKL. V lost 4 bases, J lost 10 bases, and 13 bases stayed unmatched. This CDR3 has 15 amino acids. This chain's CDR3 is CASSPGQGSLQRAFF. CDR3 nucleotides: TGCGCCAGCAGCCCCGGACAGGGGAGCTTACAAAGAGCTTTCTTT.

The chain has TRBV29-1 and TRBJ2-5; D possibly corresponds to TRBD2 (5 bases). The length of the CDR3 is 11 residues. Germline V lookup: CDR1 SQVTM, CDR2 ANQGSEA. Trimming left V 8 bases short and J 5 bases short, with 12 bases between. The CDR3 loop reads CSHRRGETQYF. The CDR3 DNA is TGCAGCCATCGTAGAGGGGAGACCCAGTACTTC.

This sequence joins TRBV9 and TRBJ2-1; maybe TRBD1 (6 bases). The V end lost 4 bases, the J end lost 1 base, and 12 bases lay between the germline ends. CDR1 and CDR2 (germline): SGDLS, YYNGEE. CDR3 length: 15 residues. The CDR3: CASSPSQGSYNEQFF. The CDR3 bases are TGTGCCAGCAGCCCATCCCAGGGGTCCTACAATGAGCAGTTCTTC.

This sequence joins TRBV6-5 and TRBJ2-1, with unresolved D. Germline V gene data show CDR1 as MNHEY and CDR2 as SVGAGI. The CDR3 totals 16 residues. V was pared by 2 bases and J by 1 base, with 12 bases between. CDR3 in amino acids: CASSYEASGSYNEQFF. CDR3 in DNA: TGTGCCAGCAGTTACGAGGCTTCGGGTTCCTACAATGAGCAGTTCTTC.

Here the CDR3 reads CASSLPQGKGTGELFF. The DNA for the CDR3 is TGTGCCAGCAGCTTGCCCCAGGGGAAAGGGACCGGGGAGCTGTTTTTT. The chain combines TRBV5-4 with TRBJ2-2, with D possibly being TRBD1 (6 bases). Trimming shortened V by 1 base and J by 5 bases, and 15 bases separated the two germline ends. Germline values: CDR1 SGHNT, CDR2 YYREEE (reference sequence). The CDR3 runs to 16 residues.

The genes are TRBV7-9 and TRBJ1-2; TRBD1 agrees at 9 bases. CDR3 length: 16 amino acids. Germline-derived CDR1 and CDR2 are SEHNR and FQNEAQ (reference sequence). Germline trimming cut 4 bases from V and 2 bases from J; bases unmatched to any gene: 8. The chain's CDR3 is CASSSMGQGGNYGYTF. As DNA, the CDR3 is TGTGCCAGCAGCTCCATGGGACAGGGCGGAAACTATGGCTACACCTTC.

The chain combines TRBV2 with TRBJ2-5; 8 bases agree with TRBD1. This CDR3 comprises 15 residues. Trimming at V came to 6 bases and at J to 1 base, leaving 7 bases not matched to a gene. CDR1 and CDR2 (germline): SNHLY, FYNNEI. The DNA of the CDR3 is TGTGCCAGCAGGGCACAGGGGGGAGGCCAAGAGACCCAGTACTTC. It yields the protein CASRAQGGGQETQYF.

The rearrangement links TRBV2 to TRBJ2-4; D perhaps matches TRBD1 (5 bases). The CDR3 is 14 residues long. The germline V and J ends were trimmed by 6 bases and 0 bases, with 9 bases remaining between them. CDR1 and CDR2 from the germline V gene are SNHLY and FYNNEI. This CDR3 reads CASRSQGAKNIQYF. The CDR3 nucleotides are TGTGCCAGCAGATCTCAGGGAGCCAAAAACATTCAGTACTTC.

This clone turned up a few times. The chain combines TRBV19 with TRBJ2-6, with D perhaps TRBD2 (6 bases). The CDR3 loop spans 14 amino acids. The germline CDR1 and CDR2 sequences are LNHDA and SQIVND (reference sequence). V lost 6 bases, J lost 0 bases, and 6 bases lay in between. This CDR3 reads CASRRGSGANVLTF. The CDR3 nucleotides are TGTGCCAGTAGGCGGGGCTCTGGGGCCAACGTCCTGACTTTC.

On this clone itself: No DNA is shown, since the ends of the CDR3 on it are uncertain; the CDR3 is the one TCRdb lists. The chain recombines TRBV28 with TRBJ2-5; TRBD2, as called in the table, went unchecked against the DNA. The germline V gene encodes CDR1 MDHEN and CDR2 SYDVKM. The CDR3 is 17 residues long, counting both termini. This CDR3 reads CASSSSGLAGDGETQYF.

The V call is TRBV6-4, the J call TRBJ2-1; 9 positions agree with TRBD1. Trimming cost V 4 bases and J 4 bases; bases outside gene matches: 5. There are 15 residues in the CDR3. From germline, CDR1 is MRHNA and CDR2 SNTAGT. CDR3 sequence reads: CASSVGQGSYNEQFF. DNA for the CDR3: TGTGCCAGCAGTGTTGGACAGGGGAGTTACAATGAGCAGTTCTTC.

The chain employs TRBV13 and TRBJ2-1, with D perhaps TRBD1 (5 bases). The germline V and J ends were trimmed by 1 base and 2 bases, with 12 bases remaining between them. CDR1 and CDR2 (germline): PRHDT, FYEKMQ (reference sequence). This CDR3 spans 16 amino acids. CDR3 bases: TGTGCCAGCAGCTTAGAGGATCAGGGCCCCTACAATGAGCAGTTCTTC. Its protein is CASSLEDQGPYNEQFF.

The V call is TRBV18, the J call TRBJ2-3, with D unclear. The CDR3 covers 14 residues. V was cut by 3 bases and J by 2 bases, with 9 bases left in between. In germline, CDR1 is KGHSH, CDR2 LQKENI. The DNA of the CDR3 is TGTGCCAGCTCACCCTCAGAAATCACAGATACGCAGTATTTT. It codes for CASSPSEITDTQYF.

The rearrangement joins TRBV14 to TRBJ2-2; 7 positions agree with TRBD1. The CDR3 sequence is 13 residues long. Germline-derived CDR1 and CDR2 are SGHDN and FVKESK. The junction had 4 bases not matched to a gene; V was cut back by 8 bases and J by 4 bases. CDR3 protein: CASRDSFTGELFF. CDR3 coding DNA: TGTGCCAGCCGGGACAGCTTCACCGGGGAGCTGTTTTTT.

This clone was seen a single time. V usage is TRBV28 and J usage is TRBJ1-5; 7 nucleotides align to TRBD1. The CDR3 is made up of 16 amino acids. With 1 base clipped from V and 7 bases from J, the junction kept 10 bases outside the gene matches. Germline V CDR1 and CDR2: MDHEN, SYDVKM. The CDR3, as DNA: TGTGCCAGCAGTTTATTTGGGCAACAGGGGAGACAGCCCCAGCATTTT. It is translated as CASSLFGQQGRQPQHF.

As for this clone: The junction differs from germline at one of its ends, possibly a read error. CDR3 DNA: TGCAGCGTAGAAGGTCAGGGGACTAACTATGGCTACACCTTC. The encoded protein is CSVEGQGTNYGYTF. This rearrangement joins TRBV29-1 to TRBJ1-2; D possibly corresponds to TRBD1 (6 bases). The CDR3 runs to 14 residues. CDR1 is SQVTM, CDR2 ANQGSEA, per germline.

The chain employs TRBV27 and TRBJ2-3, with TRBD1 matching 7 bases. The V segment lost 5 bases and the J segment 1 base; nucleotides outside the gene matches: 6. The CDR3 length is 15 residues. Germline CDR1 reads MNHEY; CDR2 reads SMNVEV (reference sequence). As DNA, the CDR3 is TGTGCCAGCAGTCCCGGGACAGACGGCACAGATACGCAGTATTTT. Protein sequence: CASSPGTDGTDTQYF.